This T cell receptor beta chain was documented in a study of PD-1 blockade in classical Hodgkin lymphoma. Study conclusions and caveats: Newly diagnosed patients were reported to start with lower TCR diversity than healthy donors.

Clones were sequenced by immunoSEQ multiplex PCR, and TCRdb holds only the in-frame ones, with some missing. This sample has about 61,000 clones, with approximately 90% found just once. As regards this clone: The target antigen is unknown.

Germline assignment: CDR1 SGHAT and CDR2 FQNNGV. The germline V and J ends were trimmed by 0 bases and 5 bases, with 5 bases remaining between them. The CDR3 runs to 13 residues. The time point: cycle 4 day 1 (C4D1), after 6 weeks of nivolumab. Each patient relapsed following autologous stem cell transplantation, and prior brentuximab vedotin exposure differed. This rearrangement joins TRBV11-2 to TRBJ1-5; D uncertain. This sequence originates from a human donor with classical Hodgkin lymphoma. Sequenced material: peripheral blood mononuclear cells (PBMCs), taken before the fourth cycle of nivolumab. In DNA, the CDR3 is TGTGCCAGCAGCTTAGACCAATATCAGCCCCAGCATTTT. Translation gives CASSLDQYQPQHF.